This T cell receptor beta chain came from a study of blood T cell repertoires in COVID-19. Study-level information: Sites in the United States, Italy and Spain provided acute and convalescent COVID-19 samples. PBMCs, B-cell-depleted T cells, or T cells were the source of the cDNA or gDNA that made up the material.

The V and J ends lost 6 bases and 2 bases, in that order; junction bases with no gene match: 9. Germline CDR1 is SNHLY and CDR2 is FYNNEI. The CDR3 is 16 amino acids. Original analysis: Counts of nucleated cells, estimated from reference gene primer amplification, were obtained. Using immunoSEQ multiplex PCR, the repertoire was profiled, and TCRdb retains in-frame clones only, with some absent. For V, J and clone size, that table is used; D and trimming come from the DNA. The sample consists of 45,000 to 60,000 clones, 80% to 85% of them appearing once. The sequenced sample was peripheral blood. This chain links TRBV2 with TRBJ2-5; 10 bases fit TRBD1. This receptor was obtained from a human donor with acute or convalescent COVID-19. The donor label of this sample is uncertain. CDR3 protein: CASRNWGDRGQETQYF. CDR3 DNA sequence: TGTGCCAGCAGGAACTGGGGGGACAGGGGTCAAGAGACCCAGTACTTC.